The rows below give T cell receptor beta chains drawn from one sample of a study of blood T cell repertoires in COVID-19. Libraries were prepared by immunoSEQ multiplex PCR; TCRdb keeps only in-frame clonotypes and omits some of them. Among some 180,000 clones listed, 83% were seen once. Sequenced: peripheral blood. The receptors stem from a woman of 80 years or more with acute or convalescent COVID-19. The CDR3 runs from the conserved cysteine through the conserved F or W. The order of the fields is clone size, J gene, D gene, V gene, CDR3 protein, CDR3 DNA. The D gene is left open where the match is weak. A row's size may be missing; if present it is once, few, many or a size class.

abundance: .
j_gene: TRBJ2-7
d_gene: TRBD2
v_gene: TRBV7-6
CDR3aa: CASSLGPAGVGEQYF
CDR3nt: TGTGCCAGCAGCTTAGGTCCAGCGGGAGTCGGGGAGCAGTACTTC

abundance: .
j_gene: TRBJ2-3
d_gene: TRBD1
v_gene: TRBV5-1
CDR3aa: CASSYTGVTDTQYF
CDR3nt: TGCGCCAGCAGCTATACAGGGGTCACAGATACGCAGTATTTT

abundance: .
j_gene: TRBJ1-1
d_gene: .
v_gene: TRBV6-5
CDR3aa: CASSNSGVQAFF
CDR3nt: TGTGCCAGCAGCAATTCAGGGGTTCAAGCTTTCTTT

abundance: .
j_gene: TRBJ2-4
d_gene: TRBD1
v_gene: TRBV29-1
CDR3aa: CSASGTGVGNIQYF
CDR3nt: TGCAGCGCCTCCGGGACAGGGGTTGGAAACATTCAGTACTTC

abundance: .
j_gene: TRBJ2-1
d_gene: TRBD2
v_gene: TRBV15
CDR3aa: CATSPRFLAGTGNEQFF
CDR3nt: TGTGCCACCAGCCCCCGTTTTTTAGCGGGCACGGGCAATGAGCAGTTCTTC

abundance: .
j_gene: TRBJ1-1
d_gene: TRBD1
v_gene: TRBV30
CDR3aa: CAWRGQGATEAFF
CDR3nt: TGTGCCTGGAGGGGACAGGGGGCCACTGAAGCTTTCTTT

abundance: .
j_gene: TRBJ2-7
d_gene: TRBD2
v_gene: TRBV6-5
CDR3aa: CASRESGTAYEQYF
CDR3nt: TGTGCCAGCAGGGAGAGCGGGACTGCCTACGAGCAGTACTTC

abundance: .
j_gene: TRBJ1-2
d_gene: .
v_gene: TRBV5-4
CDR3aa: CASSRMDSNYGYTF
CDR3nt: TGTGCCAGCAGCCGTATGGACAGTAACTATGGCTACACCTTC

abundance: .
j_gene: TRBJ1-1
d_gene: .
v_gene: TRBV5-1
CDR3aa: CASRFTGSNTEAFF
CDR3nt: TGCGCCAGCCGCTTCACAGGGAGCAACACTGAAGCTTTCTTT

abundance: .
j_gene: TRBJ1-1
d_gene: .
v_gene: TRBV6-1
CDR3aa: CASSDPVGAEAFF
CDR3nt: TGTGCCAGCAGTGACCCCGTCGGGGCTGAAGCTTTCTTT

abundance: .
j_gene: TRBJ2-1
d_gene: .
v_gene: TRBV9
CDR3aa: CASSVAESYNEQFF
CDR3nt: TGTGCCAGCAGCGTAGCCGAGTCCTACAATGAGCAGTTCTTC

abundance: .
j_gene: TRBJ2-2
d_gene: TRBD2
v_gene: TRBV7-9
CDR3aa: CASSFVSGRPNHGELFF
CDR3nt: TGTGCCAGCAGCTTTGTAAGCGGGAGACCTAACCACGGGGAGCTGTTTTTT

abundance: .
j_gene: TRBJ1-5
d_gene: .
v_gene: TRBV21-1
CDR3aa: CASSTDAAGTGDNQPQHF
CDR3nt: TGTGCCAGCAGCACAGATGCTGCCGGGACAGGGGATAATCAGCCCCAGCATTTT

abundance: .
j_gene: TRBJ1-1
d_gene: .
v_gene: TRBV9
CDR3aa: CASSVDGDSTEAFF
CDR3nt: TGTGCCAGCAGCGTAGACGGGGATAGCACTGAAGCTTTCTTT

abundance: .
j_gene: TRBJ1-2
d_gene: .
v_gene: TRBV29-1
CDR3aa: CSVDPGFNYGYTF
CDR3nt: TGCAGCGTTGACCCCGGGTTTAACTATGGCTACACCTTC

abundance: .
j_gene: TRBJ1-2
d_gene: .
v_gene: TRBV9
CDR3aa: CASSARGAYYGYTF
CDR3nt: TGTGCCAGCAGCGCCCGGGGGGCCTACTATGGCTACACCTTC

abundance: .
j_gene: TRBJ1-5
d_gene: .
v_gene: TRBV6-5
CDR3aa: CASSYTGTGRNQPQHF
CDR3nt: TGTGCCAGCAGTTATACAGGTACGGGCCGCAATCAGCCCCAGCATTTT

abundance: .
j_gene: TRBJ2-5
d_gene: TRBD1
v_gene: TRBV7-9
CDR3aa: CASSLGGQGGETQYF
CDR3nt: TGTGCCAGCAGCCTCGGGGGACAGGGGGGAGAGACCCAGTACTTC

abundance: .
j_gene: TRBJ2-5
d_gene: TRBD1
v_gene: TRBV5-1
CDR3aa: CASSVVGTAQETQYF
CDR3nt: TGCGCCAGCAGCGTCGTCGGGACAGCCCAAGAGACCCAGTACTTC

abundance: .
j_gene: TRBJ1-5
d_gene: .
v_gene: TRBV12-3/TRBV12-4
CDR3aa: CASSQNSNQPQHF
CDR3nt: TGTGCCAGCAGCCAGAATAGCAATCAGCCCCAGCATTTT

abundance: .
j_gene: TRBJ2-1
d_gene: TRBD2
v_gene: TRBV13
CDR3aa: CASSSSPSGISYNEQFF
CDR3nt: TGTGCCAGCAGCTCCTCACCTAGCGGGATCTCCTACAATGAGCAGTTCTTC

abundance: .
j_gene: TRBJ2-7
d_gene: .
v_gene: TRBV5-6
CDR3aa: CASSGPRGTYEQYF
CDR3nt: TGTGCCAGCAGCGGCCCCAGGGGAACCTACGAGCAGTACTTC

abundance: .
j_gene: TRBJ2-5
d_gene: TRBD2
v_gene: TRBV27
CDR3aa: CASRRGMREQETQYF
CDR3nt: TGTGCCAGCAGGCGCGGAATGCGGGAGCAAGAGACCCAGTACTTC

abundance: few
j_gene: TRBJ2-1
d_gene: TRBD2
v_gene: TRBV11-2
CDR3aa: CASSPGLASSPLEQFF
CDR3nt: TGTGCCAGCAGCCCCGGACTAGCTTCATCTCCCCTCGAGCAGTTCTTC

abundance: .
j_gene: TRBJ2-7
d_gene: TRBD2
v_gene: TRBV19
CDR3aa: CASSSGRHYEQYF
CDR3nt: TGTGCCAGTAGTAGCGGGAGGCACTACGAGCAGTACTTC

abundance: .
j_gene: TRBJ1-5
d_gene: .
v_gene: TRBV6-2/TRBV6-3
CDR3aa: CASSSGGLGNQPQHF
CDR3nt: TGTGCCAGCAGTTCCGGGGGATTGGGCAATCAGCCCCAGCATTTT

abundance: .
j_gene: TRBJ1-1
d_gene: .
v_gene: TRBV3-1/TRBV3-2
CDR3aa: CASSPTHLPRGTEAFF
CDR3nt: TGTGCCAGCAGCCCCACCCACTTACCCCGCGGCACTGAAGCTTTCTTT

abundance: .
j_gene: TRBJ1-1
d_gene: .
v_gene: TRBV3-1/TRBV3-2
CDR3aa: CASSQDGARENTEAFF
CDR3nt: TGTGCCAGCAGCCAAGATGGGGCAAGGGAGAACACTGAAGCTTTCTTT

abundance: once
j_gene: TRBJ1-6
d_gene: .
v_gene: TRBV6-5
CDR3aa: CASRGHHNSPLHF
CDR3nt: TGTGCCAGCAGGGGACACCATAATTCACCCCTCCACTTT

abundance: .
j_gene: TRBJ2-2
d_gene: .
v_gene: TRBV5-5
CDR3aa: CASSPSRVLGTGELFF
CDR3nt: TGTGCCAGCAGTCCGAGCAGGGTTCTCGGGACCGGGGAGCTGTTTTTT

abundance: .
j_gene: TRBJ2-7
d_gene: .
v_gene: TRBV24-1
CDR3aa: CATSDSIQGLREEQYF
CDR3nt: TGTGCCACCAGTGATTCAATTCAGGGGTTGAGAGAGGAGCAGTACTTC

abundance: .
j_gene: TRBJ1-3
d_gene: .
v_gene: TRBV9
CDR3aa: CASSVDTTGNTIYF
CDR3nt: TGTGCCAGCAGCGTAGACACAACTGGAAACACCATATATTTT

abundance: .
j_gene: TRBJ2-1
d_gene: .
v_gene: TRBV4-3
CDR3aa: CASSQELREEQFF
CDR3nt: TGCGCCAGCAGCCAAGAACTGAGGGAAGAACAGTTCTTC

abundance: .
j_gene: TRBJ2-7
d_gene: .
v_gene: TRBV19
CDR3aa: CASSIGLAATHEQYF
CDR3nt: TGTGCCAGTAGTATAGGGTTAGCGGCAACCCACGAGCAGTACTTC

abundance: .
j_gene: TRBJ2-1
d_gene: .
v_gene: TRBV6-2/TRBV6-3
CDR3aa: CASSRQGGFGNEQFF
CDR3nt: TGTGCCAGCAGCCGCCAAGGAGGGTTTGGGAATGAGCAGTTCTTC

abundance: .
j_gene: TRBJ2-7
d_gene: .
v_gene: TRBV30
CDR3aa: CAWSGSYEQYF
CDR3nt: TGTGCCTGGAGTGGCAGCTACGAGCAGTACTTC

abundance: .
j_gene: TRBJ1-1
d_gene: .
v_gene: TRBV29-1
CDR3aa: CSVEAGANTEAFF
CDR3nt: TGCAGCGTTGAGGCGGGGGCGAACACTGAAGCTTTCTTT

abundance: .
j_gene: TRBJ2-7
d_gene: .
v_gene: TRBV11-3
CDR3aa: CASSLEVGSEQYF
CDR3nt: TGTGCCAGCAGCTTAGAAGTGGGGAGCGAGCAGTACTTC

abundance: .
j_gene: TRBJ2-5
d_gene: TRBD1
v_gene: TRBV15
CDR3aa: CATSREKQGEETQYF
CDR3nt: TGTGCCACCAGCAGAGAAAAACAGGGGGAAGAGACCCAGTACTTC

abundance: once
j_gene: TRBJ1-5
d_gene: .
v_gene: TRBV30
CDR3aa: CAWSAGDGQPQHF
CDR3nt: TGTGCCTGGAGTGCAGGGGATGGTCAGCCCCAGCATTTT

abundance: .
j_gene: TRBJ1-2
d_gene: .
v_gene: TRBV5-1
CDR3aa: CASSLSTGASGGYTF
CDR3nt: TGCGCCAGCAGCTTGTCTACAGGTGCCTCTGGTGGCTACACCTTC

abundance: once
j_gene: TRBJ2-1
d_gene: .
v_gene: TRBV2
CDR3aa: CASSMDISSYNEQFF
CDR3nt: TGTGCCAGCAGTATGGACATAAGCTCCTACAATGAGCAGTTCTTC

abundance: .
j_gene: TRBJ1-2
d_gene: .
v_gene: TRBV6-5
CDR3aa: CASSSLTGSSGYTF
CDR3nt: TGTGCCAGCAGTTCCCTAACAGGGTCCAGCGGCTACACCTTC

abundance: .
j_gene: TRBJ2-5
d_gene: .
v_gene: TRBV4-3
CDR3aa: CASSQDLAETQYF
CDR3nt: TGCGCCAGCAGCCAAGATTTGGCAGAGACCCAGTACTTC